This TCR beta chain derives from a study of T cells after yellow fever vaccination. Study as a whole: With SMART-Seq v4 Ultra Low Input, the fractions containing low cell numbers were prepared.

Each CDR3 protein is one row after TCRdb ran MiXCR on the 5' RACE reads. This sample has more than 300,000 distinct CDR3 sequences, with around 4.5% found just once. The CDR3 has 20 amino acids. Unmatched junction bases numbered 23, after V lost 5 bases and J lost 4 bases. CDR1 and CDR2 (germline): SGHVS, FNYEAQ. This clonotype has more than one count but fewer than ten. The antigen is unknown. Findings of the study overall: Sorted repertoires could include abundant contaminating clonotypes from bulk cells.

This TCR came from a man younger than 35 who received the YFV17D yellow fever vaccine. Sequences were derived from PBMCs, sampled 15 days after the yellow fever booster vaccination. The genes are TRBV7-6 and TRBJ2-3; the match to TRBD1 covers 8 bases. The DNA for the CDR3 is TGTGCCAGCAGCCTTCGACCGGACAGGGACACCTCCCCCCTCGCAGATACGCAGTATTTT. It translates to CASSLRPDRDTSPLADTQYF.